This T cell receptor (beta chain) was identified in a study of type 1 regulatory T cells. TCRdb re-called the reads with MiXCR, one entry per CDR3 protein. The table includes roughly 68,000 distinct CDR3 sequences, 63% detected once. This clonotype showed up just once. The target antigen is unknown. Germline CDR1 is LNHNV and CDR2 is YYDKDF (reference sequence). This CDR3 comprises 17 residues. V lost 0 bases and J lost 4, with 17 bases in between. Graft donor-derived T-allo10 cells were described as host-alloantigen-specific, anergic, and alloantigen-specifically suppressive. The sequenced sample was cultured T cells, either the whole culture or a sorted T cell fraction (not recorded which). Subset given: Tr1-enriched cell product generated in vitro against host alloantigens. This sequence joins TRBV15 and TRBJ2-3; D is possibly TRBD1 or TRBD2 (5 bases each). This receptor was obtained from a human donor in good health. This CDR3 reads CATSRDRGSTFSDTQYF. CDR3 DNA: TGTGCCACCAGCAGAGATCGGGGCTCGACGTTCTCAGATACGCAGTATTTT.